This T cell receptor (beta chain) was found in a study of regulatory T cells in long-lasting Graves disease (dated by TCRdb to the early 2020s). At the level of the whole study: Newly diagnosed Graves' disease patients had taken antithyroid drugs for less than 3 months. This study used TCR sequencing and RNA sequencing of peripheral blood to compare persistent Graves' disease patients against newly diagnosed Graves' disease patients. The study took place in China and was registered as a clinical trial. A total of about 33 samples underwent TCR sequencing, from around 13 patients with persistent Graves' disease and 20 or so patients with newly diagnosed Graves' disease.

This specimen's time point label, per the study, means: newly diagnosed GD, antithyroid drugs for less than 3 months. RNA was extracted from PBMCs in TRIzol for both TCR sequencing and RNA sequencing. The diagnosis of Graves' disease followed American Thyroid Association guidelines. The patients came from an endocrinology department in Xi'an, China. Each patient gave about 10 milliliters of peripheral blood, collected in an EDTA anticoagulant tube. Ficoll Paque Plus density gradient separation was used to isolate PBMCs, and no additional T cell sorting was done. RNA quality was checked with an Agilent 2100 Bioanalyzer and agarose gel, and concentration with a NanoDrop 2000. Results the study describes overall, beyond this receptor: The authors noted that the small sample size was a limitation that may lower accuracy. TRBV28, TRBJ1-2 and TRBJ2-5 were preferentially used in persistent disease, while TRBV20-1 and TRBJ2-1 were favored in newly diagnosed disease. Lower TCR Shannon entropy and fewer highly expanded clones were observed in persistent Graves' disease patients than in newly diagnosed patients, which suggested clonal expansion. Sequencing and analysis were restricted to the TCR beta chain. Peripheral blood alone was examined, since thyroid tissue, which constituted the primary lesion, could not be accessed. Persistent patients shared more public clonotypes among themselves (under 3,000) than newly diagnosed patients did (roughly 920).

Library prep was done by multiplex PCR. TCRdb lists the instrument as Illumina HiSeq 4000. TCR beta libraries were built with iRepertoire HTBI primers and Arm-PCR amplification of CDR3 regions. Gel purification was performed on PCR products prior to sequencing. Regarding the original processing steps: Gene usage analysis of CDR3 amino acid clonotypes relied on the approximately 62 TRBV and around 14 TRBJ segments identified across samples. COPE and FqMerger were used to merge filtered high-quality paired reads into contigs. Contigs were aligned with BLAST to IMGT TRBV, TRBD and TRBJ reference genes, and CDR3 was defined per IMGT. Any clonotype with a frequency above 0.1% was classified as a highly expanded clone. Repertoire diversity was measured by Shannon entropy, and V-J evenness by the Gini coefficient. A clonotype found in more than one individual was treated as public. Using fastp trimming at Q25 and MiXCR clonotype assembly, TCRdb reanalyzed the public sequencing data and kept in-frame beta chains. Under each unique CDR3 protein, matching rows form one entry showing the most common genes and DNA. The V and J calls here are based on TCRdb, not the publication. The sample table records around 450,000 distinct CDR3 sequences; more than 12% of these occur just once. The ten largest clonotypes hold over 15% of the sample.

As encoded in the germline V gene, CDR1 is KGHSH while CDR2 is LQKENI. V lost 2 bases and J lost 0 bases, and the count of bases not matched to a germline gene is 19. Spanning cysteine to phenylalanine, the CDR3 consists of 21 amino acids. The CDR3 DNA has 63 bases and is translated from base 1. This clonotype was counted between two and nine times. Its antigen has not been determined. No much larger clonotype is one base removed from it; base qualities were not supplied. Separately, the same data were catalogued under a study of T cells in Graves' hyperthyroidism and ophthalmopathy. According to the second study: Graves' hyperthyroidism was defined as stable when no progression to ophthalmopathy occurred over 18 months of follow-up. The hyperthyroidism patients were between 18 and 65 years old and newly diagnosed, with a disease duration of less than 2 months. Exclusion was applied to patients with uncontrolled infections, other autoimmune diseases, pregnancy or lactation. Diagnoses relied on clinical symptoms, serum thyroxine and TRAb, thyroid ultrasound and orbital computed tomography. For the first round of RT-PCR on the TCR CDR3, the HTBI primer set was used together with the Qiagen OneStep RT-PCR kit. Most expanded thyroid clonotypes (frequency above 0.001) were also detected in blood, a finding suggesting that blood repertoires may reflect thyroid immune responses. In cross-validation, a model built on a 13 V-J signature told ophthalmopathy apart from stable hyperthyroidism with 85% to 90% sensitivity and roughly 81% specificity, and in testing the same model reached 80%/75%. During validation, the model predicted progression to ophthalmopathy a median of around six months ahead of onset, with 70.59% sensitivity and under 85% specificity. TCR V-J signatures able to tell the groups apart were searched for in a discovery cohort of about a hundred patients, of whom more than 40 had Graves' ophthalmopathy and more than 55 had stable Graves' hyperthyroidism. Prospective prediction of ophthalmopathy was tested in an independent validation cohort consisting of fewer than 20 hyperthyroidism patients and 15 to 17 patients who later progressed to ophthalmopathy. The approximately 90 discovery patients were divided at random into training and test sets in a 7:3 ratio. In addition, the study compared T-cell repertoires in thyroid tissue and in blood from five to seven Graves' hyperthyroidism patients. Once sampling was done, hyperthyroidism patients were given methimazole at a starting dose of 30 mg daily, whereas ophthalmopathy patients were given high-dose intravenous methylprednisolone. The libraries were constructed in a second round of multiplex PCR and then size-selected and purified. Sequencing of the libraries was done on an Illumina HiSeq2000 using paired-end 100 bp reads. SOAPnuke was used to process the raw data, with reads discarded if the reads contained adapters or uncalled bases, had a mean Phred below 15, or lacked an exact constant-primer or identifier match. COPE v1.2.5 was used to merge the high-quality paired reads, and each unique nucleotide sequence was defined as a clonotype. MiTCR v1.1 was used to align the clonotypes against IMGT TRBV, TRBD and TRBJ reference segments. Only V-J combinations with frequency above 0.0001, covering about 99% of repertoires, were analysed. The TCS score was defined as F50 (clonal expansion) divided by E x V (chaos), with BLOSUM62-based TCRdist calculated between CDR3 peptides within each V-J. Welch's t-statistics and random forest reduced roughly 540 V-J features to about 12, which were used in a naive Bayes classifier (R e1071). No statistical method was used to set the sample size in advance, and investigators knew the group allocation. The paper reports TCR Vbeta CDR3 sequencing of 140 or so peripheral blood samples: around 45 ophthalmopathy, 75 to 80 hyperthyroidism and around 17 progressor patients.

The starting material was peripheral blood mononuclear cells (PBMCs), obtained at new diagnosis, from a patient treated with antithyroid drugs. This TCR was sampled from a woman aged 25 to 39 with Graves disease. Donor details come from another sample of the same person, matched by shared clones. The rearranged chain carries TRBV18 and TRBJ2-5, with 9 central nucleotides matching TRBD2. The base sequence is TGTGCCAGCTCACCATCTCCTGGCGCTGCCCTGACTAGCGGAGACCAAGAGACCCAGTACTTC. This yields the protein CASSPSPGAALTSGDQETQYF.